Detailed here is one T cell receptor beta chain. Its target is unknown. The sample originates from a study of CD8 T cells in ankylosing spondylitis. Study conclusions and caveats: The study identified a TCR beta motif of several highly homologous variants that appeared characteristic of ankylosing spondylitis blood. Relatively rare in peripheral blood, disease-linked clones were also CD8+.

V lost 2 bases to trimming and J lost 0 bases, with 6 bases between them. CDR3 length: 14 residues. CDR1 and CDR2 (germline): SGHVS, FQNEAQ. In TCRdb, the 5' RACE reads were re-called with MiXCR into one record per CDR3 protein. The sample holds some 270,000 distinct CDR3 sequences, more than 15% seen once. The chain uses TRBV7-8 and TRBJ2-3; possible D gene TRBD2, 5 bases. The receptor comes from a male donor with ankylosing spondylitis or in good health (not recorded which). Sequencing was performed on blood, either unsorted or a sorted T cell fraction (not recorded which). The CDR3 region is CASSLWESTDTQYF. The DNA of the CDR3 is TGTGCCAGCAGCTTATGGGAGAGCACAGATACGCAGTATTTT.